Listed below are T cell receptor beta chains from one sample, sequenced in a study of blood T cell repertoires in COVID-19. Some clones are missing from TCRdb's copy, which holds only in-frame ones; the method was immunoSEQ multiplex PCR. In the table there are 56,000 or so clones, around 90% of which are singletons. The specimen was peripheral blood. The receptors originated from a human donor in a cohort sampled during active COVID-19. Both conserved end residues are part of each CDR3.

J gene	V gene	CDR3 protein
TRBJ1-4	TRBV9	CASTPFPGADEKLFF
TRBJ2-7	TRBV7-3	CASSPAGGPTYEQYF
TRBJ2-6	TRBV4-3	CASSPRTSGGATGANVLTF
TRBJ2-7	TRBV18	CASSPLGSSYEQYF
TRBJ1-1	TRBV7-7	CASSLREGGLPMNTEAFF
TRBJ1-4	TRBV6-5	CASSLVQGANEKLFF
TRBJ1-5	TRBV11-1	CASSCQGGVGNQPQHF
TRBJ1-5	TRBV19	CASVPGQARNQPQHF
TRBJ2-1	TRBV7-9	CASSLANSAGGFNNEQFF
TRBJ1-1	TRBV2	CASKRLKTRGSTEAFF
TRBJ2-6	TRBV18	CASSTGASGANVLTF
TRBJ2-3	TRBV5-6	CASSLSFRGADTQYF
TRBJ2-1	TRBV23-1	CASSHDSGQCLDNEQFF
TRBJ2-7	TRBV5-1	CASSLWQGADEQYF
TRBJ1-1	TRBV4-1	CASSPGPTGDTTQAFF
TRBJ1-4	TRBV5-1	CASSSGQGNEKLFF
TRBJ2-7	TRBV6-2/TRBV6-3	CASSGQGEGYEQYF
TRBJ2-1	TRBV18	CASPPRSRGGLNEQFF
TRBJ1-2	TRBV5-1	CASSLGTAGGYTF
TRBJ1-5	TRBV28	CASSALGQGLRNQPQHF
TRBJ1-2	TRBV15	CATSRGPYGTGYEGYTF
TRBJ1-2	TRBV7-2	CASSLGVAGGYTF
TRBJ2-4	TRBV30	CAWTVGEIRFF
TRBJ2-7	TRBV27	CASSFGGRTYEQYF
TRBJ2-7	TRBV6-5	CASSYSYLDRYEQYF
TRBJ2-1	TRBV19	CASSIAQGGEQFF
TRBJ2-2	TRBV4-2	CASSPQGAGTGELFF
TRBJ1-1	TRBV10-3	CAISPHVRGSGTEAFF
TRBJ1-1	TRBV6-5	CASRLTGNTEAFF
TRBJ2-7	TRBV3-1/TRBV3-2	CASSQAPGQPYEQYF
TRBJ1-1	TRBV7-2	CASSLGPGGTEAFF
TRBJ2-1	TRBV10-1	CASSEFPVPGLAGLNEQFF
TRBJ1-2	TRBV5-1	CASSLGGLYGYTF
TRBJ2-1	TRBV18	CASSQGQSGSYNEQFF
TRBJ1-2	TRBV6-4	CASSEWAGGGYTF
TRBJ1-6	TRBV30	CAWREEAYYSPLHF
TRBJ1-2	TRBV11-2	CASSLDTGFNYGYTF
TRBJ2-2	TRBV4-3	CASSPLGQGRHGELFF
TRBJ1-6	TRBV6-5	CASSYGRGAPLHF
TRBJ2-7	TRBV6-2/TRBV6-3	CASSRSGTGGTYEQYF
TRBJ2-7	TRBV7-9	CASSSPFTQGRSYEQYF
TRBJ1-6	TRBV2	CASSLQGALNSPLHF
TRBJ1-6	TRBV6-6	CASSATGGSSPLHF
TRBJ2-7	TRBV3-1/TRBV3-2	CASSAGTSPLIYEQYF
TRBJ2-3	TRBV27	CASRVQGAADTQYF
TRBJ2-7	TRBV29-1	CSVVQQGYEQYF
TRBJ1-2	TRBV7-2	CASSLLQEYGYTF
TRBJ2-1	TRBV27	CASSTGMSSYNEQFF